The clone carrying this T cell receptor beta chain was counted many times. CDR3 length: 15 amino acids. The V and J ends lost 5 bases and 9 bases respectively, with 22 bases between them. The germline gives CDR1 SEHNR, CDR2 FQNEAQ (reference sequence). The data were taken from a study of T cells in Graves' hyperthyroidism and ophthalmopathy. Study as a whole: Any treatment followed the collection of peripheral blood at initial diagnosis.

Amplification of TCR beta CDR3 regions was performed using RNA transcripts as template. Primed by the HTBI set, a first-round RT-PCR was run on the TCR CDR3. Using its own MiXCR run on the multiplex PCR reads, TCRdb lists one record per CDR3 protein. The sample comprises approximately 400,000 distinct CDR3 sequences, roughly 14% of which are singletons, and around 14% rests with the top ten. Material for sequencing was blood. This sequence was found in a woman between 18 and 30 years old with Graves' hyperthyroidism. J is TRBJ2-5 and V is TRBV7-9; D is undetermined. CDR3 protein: CASSPRTGERWAQYF. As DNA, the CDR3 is TGTGCCAGCAGCCCCCGGACGGGTGAAAGGTGGGCCCAGTACTTC.